This TCR beta chain was observed in a study of cytomegalovirus exposure and HLA in healthy donors. The primer mix had 60 Vbeta and 13 Jbeta primers. Repertoires were generated with immunoSEQ multiplex PCR, while TCRdb's copy carries only in-frame clones and drops some. The table has over 90,000 clones, more than 75% seen once; the top ten hold approximately 10%. Comments on this clone: Its antigen is currently unknown.

The trim removed 1 base at V and 6 bases at J, leaving 10 bases unmatched. Germline V gene data show CDR1 as SGDLS and CDR2 as YYNGEE. The CDR3 covers 15 residues. Broader study findings: Later work found most CMV-associated TCR beta chains apparently HLA-restricted.

The receptor was isolated from a woman aged 18 to 35 in good health and CMV-seropositive. The specimen was PBMCs. The chain has TRBV9 and TRBJ2-7; 7 nucleotides line up with TRBD1. CDR3 sequence reads: CASSVQTGSASEQYF. Here the CDR3 DNA reads TGTGCCAGCAGCGTACAGACAGGGTCGGCCTCCGAGCAGTACTTC.